This T cell receptor beta chain was sequenced in a study of blood T cell repertoires in COVID-19. Study-wide background: Acute-phase and convalescent COVID-19 samples originated in the United States, Italy and Spain. Sample material is recorded as cDNA or gDNA derived from T cells, B-cell-depleted T cells, or PBMCs.

In germline, CDR1 is SQVTM, CDR2 ANQGSEA. Trimming took 5 bases from V and 4 from J, leaving 13 bases between them. The CDR3 is made up of 13 amino acids. Original data processing: Nucleated cell counts were estimated from reference gene primer amplification. Libraries were prepared by immunoSEQ multiplex PCR; TCRdb keeps only in-frame clonotypes and omits some of them. V, J and clone size are those of that table, while D and trimming were read from the DNA. The sample lists 130,000 or so clones; about four fifths were seen once. This clone showed up just once. J is TRBJ2-3 and V is TRBV29-1; tentatively, D is TRBD2 (6 bases). This TCR was recovered from a woman aged 55-75 years with active or convalescent COVID-19. The sequenced material came from peripheral blood. In nucleotides, the CDR3 is TGCAGCGTTCAAACGGGAGTGGCAGATACGCAGTATTTT. Amino acid sequence: CSVQTGVADTQYF.